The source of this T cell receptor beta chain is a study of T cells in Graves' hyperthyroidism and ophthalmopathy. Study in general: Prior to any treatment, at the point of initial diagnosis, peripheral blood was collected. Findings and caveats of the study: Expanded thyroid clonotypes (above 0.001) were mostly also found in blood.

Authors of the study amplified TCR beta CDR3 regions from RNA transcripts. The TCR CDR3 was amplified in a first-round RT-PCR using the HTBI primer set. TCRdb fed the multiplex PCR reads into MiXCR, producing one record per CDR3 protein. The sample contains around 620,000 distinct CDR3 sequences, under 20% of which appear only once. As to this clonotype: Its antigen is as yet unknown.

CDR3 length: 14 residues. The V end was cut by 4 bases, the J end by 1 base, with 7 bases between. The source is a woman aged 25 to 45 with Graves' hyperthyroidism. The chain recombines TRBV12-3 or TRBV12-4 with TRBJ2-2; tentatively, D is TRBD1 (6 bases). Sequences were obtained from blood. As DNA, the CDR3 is TGTGCCAGCAGTTGGGGACAGAACACCGGGGAGCTGTTTTTT. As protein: CASSWGQNTGELFF.